Listed below are T cell receptor beta chains from one sample, sequenced in a study of T-cell memory formation after mild COVID-19. TCRdb re-called the 5' RACE reads through MiXCR, storing one row per CDR3 protein. The sample has hundreds of thousands of distinct CDR3 sequences, more than 15% seen once. The sequencing sample was made of PBMCs or a T cell subset sorted from them (not recorded which). All receptors come from an adult woman who had mild COVID-19 (a few samples of this study predate the infection). Cell type and time point are not known. CDR3s include the opening cysteine and the closing phenylalanine or tryptophan. D genes are given only for firm matches. Not all rows give a size; the values are once, few, many and, for expanded clones, a class.

>NA|15|NA|TRBV24-1|TRBJ2-1
TGTGCCACCAGTGTAACGGGGGATGGTGGGGATGAGCAGTTCTTC
CATSVTGDGGDEQFF
>few|16|TRBD1|TRBV4-3|TRBJ1-3
TGCGCCAGCAGCCAAGAGACAGGGTTCTCTGGAAACACCATATATTTT
CASSQETGFSGNTIYF
>NA|15|TRBD1|TRBV18|TRBJ2-3
TGTGCCAGCTCACCACGGACAGGGGGGCCAGATACGCAGTATTTT
CASSPRTGGPDTQYF
>NA|13|NA|TRBV12-3/TRBV12-4|TRBJ1-6
TGTGCCAGCAGTCCCGAGGGACATTCACCCCTCCACTTT
CASSPEGHSPLHF
>few|16|NA|TRBV12-3/TRBV12-4|TRBJ2-2
TGTGCCAGCAGTCCCCCGGAGGGCGCGAACACCGGGGAGCTGTTTTTT
CASSPPEGANTGELFF
>NA|14|TRBD2|TRBV7-3|TRBJ2-1
TGTGCCAGCAGCCCGGCTAGCGGTGGTGATGAGCAGTTCTTC
CASSPASGGDEQFF
>NA|17|TRBD1|TRBV7-9|TRBJ1-2
TGTGCCAGCAGCCCCGAGGCTCAGGGGGCGCTACGGTATGGCTACACCTTC
CASSPEAQGALRYGYTF
>few|18|TRBD2|TRBV6-5|TRBJ2-3
TGTGCCAGCAGTTACCCCGCGGACGGGGGGACTAGCACAGATACGCAGTATTTT
CASSYPADGGTSTDTQYF
>NA|13|TRBD1|TRBV6-2/TRBV6-3|TRBJ1-2
TGTGCCAGCAGTATGACAGGGTACTATGGCTACACCTTC
CASSMTGYYGYTF
>few|16|NA|TRBV4-1|TRBJ2-7
TGCGCCAGCAGCCACAGCAGGGGGGAGGCGGCCTACGAGCAGTACTTC
CASSHSRGEAAYEQYF
>NA|14|NA|TRBV12-3/TRBV12-4|TRBJ2-3
TGTGCCAGCAGCGAGGGGGCGGCGGGGGATACGCAGTATTTT
CASSEGAAGDTQYF
>NA|14|NA|TRBV7-2|TRBJ2-5
TGTGCCAGCAGCTTTCAGTCCGGGGAGGAGACCCAGTACTTC
CASSFQSGEETQYF
>few|16|TRBD1|TRBV18|TRBJ2-7
TGTGCCAGCTCACCAGCACGAATAGGGGGCGATTACGAGCAGTACTTC
CASSPARIGGDYEQYF
>few|15|TRBD1|TRBV6-1|TRBJ1-4
TGTGCCAGCAGTGCCCAACAGGGGGTTAATGAAAAACTGTTTTTT
CASSAQQGVNEKLFF
>few|14|NA|TRBV2|TRBJ1-5
TGTGCCAGCAGAAGACAGGCGCCGAATCAGCCCCAGCATTTT
CASRRQAPNQPQHF
>NA|17|NA|TRBV28|TRBJ2-7
TGTGCCAGCAGTTTTCCGGCTTCAACAAGAGGCAGCTACGAGCAGTACTTC
CASSFPASTRGSYEQYF
>NA|13|NA|TRBV27|TRBJ2-7
TGTGCCAGCAGCCCTTTGGGGGGCTCTAGGGAGTACTTC
CASSPLGGSREYF
>NA|12|NA|TRBV11-3|TRBJ1-5
TGTGCCACCACCCAAAAGACAGCTCCCCAGCATTTT
CATTQKTAPQHF
>few|15|TRBD2|TRBV6-5|TRBJ2-7
TGTGCCAGCACCCCTAGGAGCGGGGGGTTATACGAGCAGTACTTC
CASTPRSGGLYEQYF
>few|13|NA|TRBV12-3/TRBV12-4|TRBJ1-3
TGTGCCAGCAGTTTAGATGGGGGAAACACCATATATTTT
CASSLDGGNTIYF